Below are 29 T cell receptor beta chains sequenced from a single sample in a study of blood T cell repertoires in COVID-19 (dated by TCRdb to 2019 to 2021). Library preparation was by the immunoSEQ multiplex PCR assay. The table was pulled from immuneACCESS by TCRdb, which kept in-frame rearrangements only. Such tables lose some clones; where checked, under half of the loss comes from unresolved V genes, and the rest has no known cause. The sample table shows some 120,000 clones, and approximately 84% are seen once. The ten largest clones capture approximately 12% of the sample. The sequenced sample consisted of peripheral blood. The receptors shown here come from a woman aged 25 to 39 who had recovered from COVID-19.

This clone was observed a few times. The CDR3 is CASSQGRGGQPQHF. The DNA of the CDR3 is TGCGCCAGCAGCCAAGGTCGGGGGGGCCAGCCCCAGCATTTT. The rearrangement uses TRBV4-1 and TRBJ1-5; tentative D call: TRBD1 (6 bases). Trimming shortened V by 1 base and J by 7 bases, and 11 bases separated the two germline ends. The CDR3 covers 14 residues. CDR1 is MGHRA and CDR2 is YSYEKL in the germline V gene.

The CDR3 nucleotides are TGTGCCAGTAGTAGGGGACCAGGGGGCGTCGGGAACACTGAAGCTTTCTTT. Protein sequence: CASSRGPGGVGNTEAFF. V gene TRBV19 combines with J gene TRBJ1-1; 8 positions match TRBD1. The CDR3 spans 17 residues. The germline CDR1 and CDR2 sequences are LNHDA and SQIVND (reference sequence). The V segment lost 4 bases and the J segment 1 base; nucleotides outside the gene matches: 11. Looking up the rest from reference TRBV19 and TRBJ1-1 gives the full variable domain: DGGITQSPKYLFRKEGQNVTLSCEQNLNHDAMYWYRQDPGQGLRLIYYSQIVNDFQKGDIAEGYSVSREKKESFPLTVTSAQKNPTAFYLCASSRGPGGVGNTEAFFGQGTRLTVV.

CDR3 loop: CASSRRTSTDTQYF. The CDR3 DNA sequence: TGTGCCAGCAGCCGAAGGACTAGCACAGATACGCAGTATTTT. V gene TRBV6-5 combines with J gene TRBJ2-3; TRBD2 might be the D (5 bases). Germline assignment: CDR1 MNHEY and CDR2 SVGAGI. The CDR3 contains 14 residues. V shed 6 bases and J shed 0 bases, with 10 bases lying between them.

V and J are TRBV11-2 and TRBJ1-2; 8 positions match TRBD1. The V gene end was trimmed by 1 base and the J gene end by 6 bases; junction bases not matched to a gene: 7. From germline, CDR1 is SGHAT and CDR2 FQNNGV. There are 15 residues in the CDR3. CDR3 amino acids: CASSLVRGRGDGYTF. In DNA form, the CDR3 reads TGTGCCAGCAGCTTAGTCAGGGGGCGCGGTGATGGCTACACCTTC.

CDR3 protein: CAIDHSSAGYGAFF. The CDR3 DNA is TGTGCCATCGACCATTCATCGGCAGGGTACGGAGCTTTCTTT. This chain uses TRBV10-3 with TRBJ1-1; a weak D match, TRBD1 (5 bases). This CDR3 has 14 amino acids. Trimming took off 8 bases at V and 10 bases at J, with 23 bases between the two ends. Germline assignment: CDR1 ENHRY and CDR2 SYGVKD.

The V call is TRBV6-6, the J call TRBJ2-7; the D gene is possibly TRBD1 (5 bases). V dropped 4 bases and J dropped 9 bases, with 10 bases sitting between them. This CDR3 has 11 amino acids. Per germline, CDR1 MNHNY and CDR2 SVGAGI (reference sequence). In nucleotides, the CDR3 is TGTGCCAGCAGTTCAGGGATAGGGCAGTACTTC. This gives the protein CASSSGIGQYF.

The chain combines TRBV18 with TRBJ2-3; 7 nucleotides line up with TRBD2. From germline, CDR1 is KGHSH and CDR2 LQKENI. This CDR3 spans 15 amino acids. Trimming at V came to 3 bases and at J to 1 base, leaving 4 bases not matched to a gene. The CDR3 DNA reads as TGTGCCAGCTCACCTGGACTAGGGGGCACAGATACGCAGTATTTT. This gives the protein CASSPGLGGTDTQYF.

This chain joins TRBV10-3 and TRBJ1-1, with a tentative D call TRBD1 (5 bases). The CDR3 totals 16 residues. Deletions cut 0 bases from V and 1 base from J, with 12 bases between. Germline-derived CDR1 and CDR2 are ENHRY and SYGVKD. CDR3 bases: TGTGCCATCAGTGAGTCTGTGTGGGGCGAGAACACTGAAGCTTTCTTT. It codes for CAISESVWGENTEAFF.

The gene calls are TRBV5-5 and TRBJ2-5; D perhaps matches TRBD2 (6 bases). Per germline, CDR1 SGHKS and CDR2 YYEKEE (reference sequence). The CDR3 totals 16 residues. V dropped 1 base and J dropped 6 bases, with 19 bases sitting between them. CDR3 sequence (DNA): TGTGCCAGCAGCTTGAGCGATGCGGGGTTAACGAAGACCCAGTACTTC. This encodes CASSLSDAGLTKTQYF.

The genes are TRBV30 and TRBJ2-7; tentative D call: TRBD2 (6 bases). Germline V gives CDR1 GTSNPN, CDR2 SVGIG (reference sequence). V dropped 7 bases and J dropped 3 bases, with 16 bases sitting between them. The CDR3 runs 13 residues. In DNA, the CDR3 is TGTGCCTTGGAGGGGAGCGGTTTCTACGAGCAGTACTTC. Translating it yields CALEGSGFYEQYF.

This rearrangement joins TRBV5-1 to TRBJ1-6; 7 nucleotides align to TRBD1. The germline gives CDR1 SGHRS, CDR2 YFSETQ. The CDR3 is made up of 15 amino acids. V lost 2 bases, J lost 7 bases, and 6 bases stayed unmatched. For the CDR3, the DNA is TGCGCCAGCAGCTTCTATGGGACAGAGAATTCACCCCTCCACTTT. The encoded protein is CASSFYGTENSPLHF.

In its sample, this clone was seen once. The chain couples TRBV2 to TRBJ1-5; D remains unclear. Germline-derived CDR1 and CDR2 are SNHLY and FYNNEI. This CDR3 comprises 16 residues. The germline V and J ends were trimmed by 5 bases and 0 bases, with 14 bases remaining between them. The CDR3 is CASSLLPGNSNQPQHF. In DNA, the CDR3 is TGTGCCAGCAGTCTCCTACCAGGCAATAGCAATCAGCCCCAGCATTTT.

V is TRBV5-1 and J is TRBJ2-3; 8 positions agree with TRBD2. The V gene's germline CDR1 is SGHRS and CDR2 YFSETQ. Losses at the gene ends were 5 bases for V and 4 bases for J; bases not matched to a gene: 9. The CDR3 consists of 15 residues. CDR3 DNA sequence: TGCGCCAGCAGTGTCGGGAGGGGCGATTCAGATACGCAGTATTTT. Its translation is CASSVGRGDSDTQYF.

The DNA for the CDR3 is TGTGCCAGCAGTACTCCGACTAGCTGGAACACAGATACGCAGTATTTT. Its translation: CASSTPTSWNTDTQYF. The chain has TRBV28 and TRBJ2-3; TRBD2 matches at 7 bases. CDR1 and CDR2 from the germline V gene are MDHEN and SYDVKM. The V gene end was trimmed by 5 bases and the J gene end by 2 bases; junction bases not matched to a gene: 10. CDR3 size: 16 residues.

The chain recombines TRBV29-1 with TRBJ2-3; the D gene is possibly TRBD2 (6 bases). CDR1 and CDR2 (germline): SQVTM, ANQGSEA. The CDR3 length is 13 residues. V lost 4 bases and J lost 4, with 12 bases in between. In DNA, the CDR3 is TGCAGCGTTGGGGTTAGCGGAGCAGATACGCAGTATTTT. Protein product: CSVGVSGADTQYF.

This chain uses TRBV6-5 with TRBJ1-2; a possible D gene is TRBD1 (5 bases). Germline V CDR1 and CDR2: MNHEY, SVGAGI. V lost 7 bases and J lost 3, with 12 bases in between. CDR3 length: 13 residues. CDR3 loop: CASTDREDYGYTF. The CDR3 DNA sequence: TGTGCCAGCACCGACAGAGAAGACTATGGCTACACCTTC.

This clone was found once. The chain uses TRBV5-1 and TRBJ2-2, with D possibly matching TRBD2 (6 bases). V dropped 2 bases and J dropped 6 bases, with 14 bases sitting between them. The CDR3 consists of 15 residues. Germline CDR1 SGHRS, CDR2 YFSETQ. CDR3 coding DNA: TGCGCCAGCAGCTTTAGGAGGGCCCAACCCGGGGAGCTGTTTTTT. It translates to CASSFRRAQPGELFF. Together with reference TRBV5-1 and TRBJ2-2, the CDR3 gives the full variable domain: KAGVTQTPRYLIKTRGQQVTLSCSPISGHRSVSWYQQTPGQGLQFLFEYFSETQRNKGNFPGRFSGRQFSNSRSEMNVSTLELGDSALYLCASSFRRAQPGELFFGEGSRLTVL.

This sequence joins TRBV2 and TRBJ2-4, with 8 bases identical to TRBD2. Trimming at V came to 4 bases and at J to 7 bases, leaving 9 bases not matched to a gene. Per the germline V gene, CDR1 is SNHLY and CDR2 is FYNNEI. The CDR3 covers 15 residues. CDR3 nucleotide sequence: TGTGCCAGCAGTGGGGAAGCGGGAGCATGGAACATTCAGTACTTC. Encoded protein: CASSGEAGAWNIQYF.

The CDR3 DNA reads TGTGCCAGCTCACGGGAGGGACAGGCGGCAACTAATGAAAAACTGTTTTTT. Translating it yields CASSREGQAATNEKLFF. The chain is built from TRBV18 and TRBJ1-4, with 8 bases that match TRBD1. CDR1 and CDR2 (germline): KGHSH, LQKENI. The CDR3 spans 17 residues. V shed 4 bases, J shed 0 bases, and the junction held 7 bases outside the gene matches.

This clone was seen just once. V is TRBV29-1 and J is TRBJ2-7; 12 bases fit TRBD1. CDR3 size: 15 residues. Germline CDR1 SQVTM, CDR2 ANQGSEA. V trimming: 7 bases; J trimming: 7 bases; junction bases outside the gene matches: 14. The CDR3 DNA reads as TGCAGCGCCATTTCTACGGGACAGGGGGCTTGGGAGCAGTACTTC. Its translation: CSAISTGQGAWEQYF.

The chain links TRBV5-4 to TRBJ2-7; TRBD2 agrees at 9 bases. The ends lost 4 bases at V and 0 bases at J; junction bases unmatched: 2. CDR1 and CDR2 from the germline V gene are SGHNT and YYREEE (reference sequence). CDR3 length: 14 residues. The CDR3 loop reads CASSRLAASYEQYF. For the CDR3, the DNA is TGTGCCAGCAGCCGACTAGCGGCCTCCTACGAGCAGTACTTC. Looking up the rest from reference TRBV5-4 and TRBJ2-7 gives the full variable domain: ETGVTQSPTHLIKTRGQQVTLRCSSQSGHNTVSWYQQALGQGPQFIFQYYREEENGRGNFPPRFSGLQFPNYSSELNVNALELDDSALYLCASSRLAASYEQYFGPGTRLTVT.

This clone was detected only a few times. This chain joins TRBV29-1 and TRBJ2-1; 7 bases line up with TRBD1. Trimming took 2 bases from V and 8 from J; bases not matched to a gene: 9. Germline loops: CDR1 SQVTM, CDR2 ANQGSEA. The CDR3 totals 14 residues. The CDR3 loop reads CSVEHWAGGHEQFF. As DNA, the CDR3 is TGCAGCGTTGAACATTGGGCAGGGGGTCATGAGCAGTTCTTC.

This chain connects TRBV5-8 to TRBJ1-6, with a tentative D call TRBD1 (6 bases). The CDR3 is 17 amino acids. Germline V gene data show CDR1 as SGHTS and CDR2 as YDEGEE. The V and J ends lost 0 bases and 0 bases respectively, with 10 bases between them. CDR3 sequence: CASSLGTESSYNSPLHF. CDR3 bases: TGTGCCAGCAGCTTGGGGACAGAAAGCTCCTATAATTCACCCCTCCACTTT.

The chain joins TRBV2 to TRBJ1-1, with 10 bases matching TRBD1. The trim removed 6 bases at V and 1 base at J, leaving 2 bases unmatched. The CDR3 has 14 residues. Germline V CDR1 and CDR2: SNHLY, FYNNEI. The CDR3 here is CASRTGGQNTEAFF. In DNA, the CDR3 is TGTGCCAGCAGGACAGGGGGCCAGAACACTGAAGCTTTCTTT.

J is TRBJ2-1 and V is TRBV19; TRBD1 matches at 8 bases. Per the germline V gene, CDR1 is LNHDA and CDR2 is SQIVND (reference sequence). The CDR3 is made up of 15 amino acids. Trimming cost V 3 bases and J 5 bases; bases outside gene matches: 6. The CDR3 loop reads CASSMRQGINNEQFF. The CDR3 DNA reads TGTGCCAGTAGTATGCGACAGGGGATCAACAATGAGCAGTTCTTC.

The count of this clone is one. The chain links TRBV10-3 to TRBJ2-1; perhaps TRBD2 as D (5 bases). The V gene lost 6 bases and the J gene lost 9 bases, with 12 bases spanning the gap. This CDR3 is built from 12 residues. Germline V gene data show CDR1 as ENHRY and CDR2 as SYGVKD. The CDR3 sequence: CAISEAVGEQFF. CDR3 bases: TGTGCCATCAGCGAAGCGGTCGGTGAGCAGTTCTTC.

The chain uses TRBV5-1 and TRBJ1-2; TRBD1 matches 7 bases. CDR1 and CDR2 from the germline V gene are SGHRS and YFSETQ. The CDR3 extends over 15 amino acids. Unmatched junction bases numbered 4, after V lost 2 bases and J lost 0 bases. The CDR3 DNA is TGCGCCAGCAGCTTTGGTCAGGGGGCTAACTATGGCTACACCTTC. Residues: CASSFGQGANYGYTF.

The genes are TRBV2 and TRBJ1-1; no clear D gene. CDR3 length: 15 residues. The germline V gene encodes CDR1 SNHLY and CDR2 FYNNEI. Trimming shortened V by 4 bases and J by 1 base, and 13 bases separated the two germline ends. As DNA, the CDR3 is TGTGCCAGCAGTGTATTGGGAGGACCGAACACTGAAGCTTTCTTT. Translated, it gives CASSVLGGPNTEAFF.

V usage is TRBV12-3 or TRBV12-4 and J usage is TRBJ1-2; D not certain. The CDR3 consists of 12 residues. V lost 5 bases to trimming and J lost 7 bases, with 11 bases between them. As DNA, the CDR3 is TGTGCCAGCAGTCTCAGTATAAGTGGCTACACCTTC. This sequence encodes CASSLSISGYTF.